The rows below give T cell receptor beta chains drawn from one sample of a study of cytomegalovirus exposure and HLA in healthy donors. The repertoire was sequenced with immunoSEQ multiplex PCR; TCRdb's copy has only in-frame clones and lacks some. This table lists 60,000 to 80,000 clones. The sample was PBMCs. These receptors all stem from a man between 35 and 55 years old in good health and CMV-seronegative. CDR3s include the opening cysteine and the closing phenylalanine or tryptophan. D genes are given only for firm matches.

length | J | D | V | DNA | CDR3
13 | TRBJ2-2 | . | TRBV27 | TGTGCCAGCAGTTTGTATCTTTCCGGGGAGCTGTTTTTT | CASSLYLSGELFF
15 | TRBJ2-7 | TRBD2 | TRBV28 | TGTGCCAGCAGTGAACTCGGGACTATCATCTACGAGCAGTACTTC | CASSELGTIIYEQYF
15 | TRBJ2-5 | TRBD2 | TRBV5-1 | TGCGCCAGCAGAATGACTAGCGGGGGCCAAGAGACCCAGTACTTC | CASRMTSGGQETQYF
18 | TRBJ2-1 | TRBD1 | TRBV19 | TGTGCCAGTACCGAAGGGAGGCTCCCGGGACAGGGGAGGAATGAGCAGTTCTTC | CASTEGRLPGQGRNEQFF
14 | TRBJ2-2 | TRBD2 | TRBV7-2 | TGTGCCAGCAGCCCCCGACTAGCGGGTGGGGAGCTGTTTTTT | CASSPRLAGGELFF
17 | TRBJ2-7 | TRBD2 | TRBV7-8 | TGTGCCACCAGCGGGAGGGGCACTAGCGGGAGGGCCAACGAGCAGTACTTC | CATSGRGTSGRANEQYF
15 | TRBJ2-7 | . | TRBV5-6 | TGTGCCAGCAGCTTGGACGGGGGGCCCCACTACGAGCAGTACTTC | CASSLDGGPHYEQYF
14 | TRBJ2-5 | TRBD2 | TRBV5-6 | TGTGCCAGCAGCTCCCTAGCGGGTCAAGAGACCCAGTACTTC | CASSSLAGQETQYF
13 | TRBJ1-2 | TRBD1 | TRBV7-9 | TGTGCCAGCAGCCAGGGGGGCGGGGAAGGCTACACCTTC | CASSQGGGEGYTF
14 | TRBJ2-1 | TRBD2 | TRBV29-1 | TGCAGCGCCCGACTAGCGGGAGGTAGGGATGAGCAGTTCTTC | CSARLAGGRDEQFF
14 | TRBJ1-1 | TRBD1 | TRBV7-9 | TGTGCCAGCAGCAAGGGACAGGGTATAGCTGAAGCTTTCTTT | CASSKGQGIAEAFF
13 | TRBJ2-3 | . | TRBV7-2 | TGTGCCAGCACTGGCTCATTTGGAGATACGCAGTATTTT | CASTGSFGDTQYF
14 | TRBJ2-3 | . | TRBV28 | TGTGCCAGCAGTTTGGGACTTAGCCCAGATACGCAGTATTTT | CASSLGLSPDTQYF
15 | TRBJ1-4 | TRBD1 | TRBV7-8 | TGTGCCAGCAGCGGCAGGACAGGGGACCGTGAAAAACTGTTTTTT | CASSGRTGDREKLFF
16 | TRBJ2-3 | TRBD2 | TRBV7-9 | TGTGCCAGCAGCCCCCGGCCTAGCGGCCTCACAGATACGCAGTATTTT | CASSPRPSGLTDTQYF
13 | TRBJ2-5 | TRBD1 | TRBV5-1 | TGCGCCAGCTATGGACAGGGACAAGAGACCCAGTACTTC | CASYGQGQETQYF
15 | TRBJ1-1 | . | TRBV5-5 | TGTGCCAGCGTACCGGGGTTTAGGAAGAACACTGAAGCTTTCTTT | CASVPGFRKNTEAFF
16 | TRBJ2-2 | TRBD1 | TRBV7-7 | TGTGCTAGCAGCCCAAGGACAGGGGCGAACACCGGGGAGCTGTTTTTT | CASSPRTGANTGELFF
14 | TRBJ2-7 | TRBD2 | TRBV30 | TGTGCCTGGAGTGGGACTAGCGGAAAGGACGAGCAGTACTTC | CAWSGTSGKDEQYF
19 | TRBJ1-6 | TRBD1 | TRBV5-8 | TGTGCCAGCAGCCCGGAGGGACAGCTCTGGAGCGGATATAATTCACCCCTCCACTTT | CASSPEGQLWSGYNSPLHF
14 | TRBJ2-7 | . | TRBV2 | TGTGCCAGCAGTGATTCCGGGGGGCTTAAGGAGCAGTACTTC | CASSDSGGLKEQYF
13 | TRBJ2-3 | . | TRBV2 | TGTGCCAGCAGTGAATACCCCCGGGATACGCAGTATTTT | CASSEYPRDTQYF
11 | TRBJ2-4 | . | TRBV7-9 | TGTGCCAGCGGGAGTTCGAACATTCAGTACTTC | CASGSSNIQYF
14 | TRBJ1-5 | . | TRBV6-1 | TGTGCCAGCAGTCCTCAGGACAGTAATCAGCCCCAGCATTTT | CASSPQDSNQPQHF
15 | TRBJ2-7 | TRBD1 | TRBV11-2 | TGTGCCAGCAGCTTATCAACAGGGGGGAACTACGAGCAGTACTTC | CASSLSTGGNYEQYF
14 | TRBJ2-7 | . | TRBV6-1 | TGTGCCAGCAGTACAACCAGGCAGGGTTACGAGCAGTACTTC | CASSTTRQGYEQYF
14 | TRBJ1-5 | TRBD1 | TRBV15 | TGTGCCACCAGCCGGGACAGGGCTTATCAGCCCCAGCATTTT | CATSRDRAYQPQHF
12 | TRBJ2-7 | . | TRBV11-2 | TGTGCCAGCAGCTTAGTAATCTACGAGCAGTACTTC | CASSLVIYEQYF
17 | TRBJ2-1 | TRBD2 | TRBV5-4 | TGTGCCAGCAGTTCGCGACTAGCGGGAGACATATACAATGAGCAGTTCTTC | CASSSRLAGDIYNEQFF
17 | TRBJ2-1 | TRBD2 | TRBV7-6 | TGTGCCAGCAGCTTAGCGACTAGCGGGGGGCCCGACAATGAGCAGTTCTTC | CASSLATSGGPDNEQFF
14 | TRBJ1-2 | . | TRBV5-6 | TGTGCCAGCAGCTTGGGGACAGCTAACTATGGCTACACCTTC | CASSLGTANYGYTF
15 | TRBJ2-7 | . | TRBV5-1 | TGCGCCAGCAGCTTGGGCCTAGGGGGTTACTACGAGCAGTACTTC | CASSLGLGGYYEQYF
15 | TRBJ2-7 | . | TRBV6-5 | TGTGCCAGCAGTGCAGAATTCAGGCTGACCTACGAGCAGTACTTC | CASSAEFRLTYEQYF
15 | TRBJ2-5 | TRBD2 | TRBV11-2 | TGTGCCAGCAGCTTAGATCTGGGGGGGACGGAGACCCAGTACTTC | CASSLDLGGTETQYF
15 | TRBJ2-5 | TRBD2 | TRBV7-2 | TGTGCCAGCAGCTTAGGTGCGGGAGGCGGGGAGACCCAGTACTTC | CASSLGAGGGETQYF
15 | TRBJ2-1 | TRBD2 | TRBV11-2 | TGTGCCAGCAGCTTAGCGGGGGGGGCTTACAATGAGCAGTTCTTC | CASSLAGGAYNEQFF
15 | TRBJ2-1 | . | TRBV4-3 | TGCGCCAGCAGCCAAGATAGAATCCCCTACAATGAGCAGTTCTTC | CASSQDRIPYNEQFF